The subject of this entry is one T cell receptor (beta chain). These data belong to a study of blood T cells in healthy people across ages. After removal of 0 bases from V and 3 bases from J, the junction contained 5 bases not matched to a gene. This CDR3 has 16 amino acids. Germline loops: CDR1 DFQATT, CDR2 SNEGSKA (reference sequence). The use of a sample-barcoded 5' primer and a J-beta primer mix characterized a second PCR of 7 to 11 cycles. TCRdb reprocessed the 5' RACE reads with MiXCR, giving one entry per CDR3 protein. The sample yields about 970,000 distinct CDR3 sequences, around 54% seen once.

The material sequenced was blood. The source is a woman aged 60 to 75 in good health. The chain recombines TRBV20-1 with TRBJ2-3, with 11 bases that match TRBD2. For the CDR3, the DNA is TGCAGTGCTAGAGATGTCGCTAGCGGGAGGACAGATACGCAGTATTTT. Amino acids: CSARDVASGRTDTQYF.